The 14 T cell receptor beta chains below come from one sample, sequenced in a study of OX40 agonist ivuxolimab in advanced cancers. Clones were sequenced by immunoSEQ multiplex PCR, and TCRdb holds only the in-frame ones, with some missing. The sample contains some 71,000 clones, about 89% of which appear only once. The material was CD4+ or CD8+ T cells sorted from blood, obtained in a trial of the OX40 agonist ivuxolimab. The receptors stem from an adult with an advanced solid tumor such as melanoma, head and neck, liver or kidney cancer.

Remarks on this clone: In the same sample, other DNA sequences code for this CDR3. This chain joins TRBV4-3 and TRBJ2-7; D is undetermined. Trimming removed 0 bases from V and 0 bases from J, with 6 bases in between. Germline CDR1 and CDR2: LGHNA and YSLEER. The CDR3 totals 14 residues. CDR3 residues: CASSQDRTSYEQYF. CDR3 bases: TGCGCCAGCAGCCAAGATAGGACCTCCTACGAGCAGTACTTC.

This chain's CDR3 is CASSLVTDQETQYF. The CDR3 region has the DNA TGTGCCAGCAGCTTAGTAACAGACCAAGAGACCCAGTACTTC. The rearrangement uses TRBV7-2 and TRBJ2-5, with D unclear. Germline lookup yields CDR1 SGHTA and CDR2 FQGNSA. V lost 1 base to trimming and J lost 0 bases, with 6 bases between them. This CDR3 has 14 residues.

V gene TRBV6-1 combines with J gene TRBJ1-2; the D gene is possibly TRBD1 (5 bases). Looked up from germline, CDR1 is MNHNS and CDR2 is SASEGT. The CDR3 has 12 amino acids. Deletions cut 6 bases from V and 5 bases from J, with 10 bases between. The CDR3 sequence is CASSHRQYGYTF. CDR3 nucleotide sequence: TGTGCCAGCAGCCACCGACAGTATGGCTACACCTTC.

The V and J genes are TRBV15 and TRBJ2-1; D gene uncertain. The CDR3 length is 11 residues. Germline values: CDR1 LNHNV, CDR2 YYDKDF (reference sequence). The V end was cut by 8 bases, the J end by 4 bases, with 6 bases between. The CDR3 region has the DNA TGTGCCACCGCGCAGTACAATGAGCAGTTCTTC. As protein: CATAQYNEQFF.

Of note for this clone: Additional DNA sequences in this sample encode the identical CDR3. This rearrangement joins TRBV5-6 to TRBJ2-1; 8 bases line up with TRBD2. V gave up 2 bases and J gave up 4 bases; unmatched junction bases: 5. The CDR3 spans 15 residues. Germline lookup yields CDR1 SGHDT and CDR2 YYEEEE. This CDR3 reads CASSFGTSGYNEQFF. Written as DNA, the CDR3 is TGTGCCAGCAGCTTTGGTACTAGCGGATACAATGAGCAGTTCTTC.

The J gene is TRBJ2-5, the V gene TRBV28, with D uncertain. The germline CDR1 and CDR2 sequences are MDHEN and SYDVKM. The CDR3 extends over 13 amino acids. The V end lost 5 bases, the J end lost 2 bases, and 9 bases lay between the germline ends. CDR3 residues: CASSPQVQETQYF. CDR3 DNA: TGTGCCAGCAGTCCCCAGGTTCAAGAGACCCAGTACTTC.

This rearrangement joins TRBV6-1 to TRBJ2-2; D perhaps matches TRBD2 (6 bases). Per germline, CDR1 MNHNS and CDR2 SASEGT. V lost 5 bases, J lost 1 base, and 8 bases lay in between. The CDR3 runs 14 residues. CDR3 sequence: CASSPRGNTGELFF. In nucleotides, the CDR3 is TGTGCCAGCAGTCCGCGGGGGAACACCGGGGAGCTGTTTTTT.

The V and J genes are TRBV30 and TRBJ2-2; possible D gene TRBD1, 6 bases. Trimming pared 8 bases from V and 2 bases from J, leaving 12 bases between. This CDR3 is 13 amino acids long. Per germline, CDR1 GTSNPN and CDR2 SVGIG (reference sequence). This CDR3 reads CARTVSNTGELFF. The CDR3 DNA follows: TGTGCCCGGACAGTCTCTAACACCGGGGAGCTGTTTTTT.

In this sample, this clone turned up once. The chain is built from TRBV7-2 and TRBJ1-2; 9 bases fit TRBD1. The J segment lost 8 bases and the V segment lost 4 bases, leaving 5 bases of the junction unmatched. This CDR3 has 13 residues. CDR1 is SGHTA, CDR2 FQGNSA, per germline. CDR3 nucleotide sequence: TGTGCCAGCAGCTCTGGGACAGGGCGGGGCTACACCTTC. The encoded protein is CASSSGTGRGYTF. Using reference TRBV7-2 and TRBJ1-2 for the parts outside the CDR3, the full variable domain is GAGVSQSPSNKVTEKGKDVELRCDPISGHTALYWYRQSLGQGLEFLIYFQGNSAPDKSGLPSDRFSAERTGGSVSTLTIQRTQQEDSAVYLCASSSGTGRGYTFGSGTRLTVV.

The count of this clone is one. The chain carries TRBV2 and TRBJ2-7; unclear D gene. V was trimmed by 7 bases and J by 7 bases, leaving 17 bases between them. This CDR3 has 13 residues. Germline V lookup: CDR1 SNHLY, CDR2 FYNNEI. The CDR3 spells CASTSRSSEEQYF. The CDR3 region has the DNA TGTGCCAGCACCTCGAGATCCTCTGAGGAGCAGTACTTC.

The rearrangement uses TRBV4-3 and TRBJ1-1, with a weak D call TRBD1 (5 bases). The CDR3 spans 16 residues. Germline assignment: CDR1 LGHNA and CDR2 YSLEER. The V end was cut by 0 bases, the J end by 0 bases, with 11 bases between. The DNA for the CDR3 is TGCGCCAGCAGCCAAGATTACGGGGGGATGAACACTGAAGCTTTCTTT. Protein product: CASSQDYGGMNTEAFF.

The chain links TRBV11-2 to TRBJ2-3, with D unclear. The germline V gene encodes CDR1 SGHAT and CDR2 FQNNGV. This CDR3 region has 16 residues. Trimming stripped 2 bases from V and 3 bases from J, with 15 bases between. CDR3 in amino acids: CASSLSGRLSTDTQYF. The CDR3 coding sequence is TGTGCCAGCAGCTTATCCGGACGGCTCTCTACAGATACGCAGTATTTT.

In DNA form, the CDR3 reads TGTGCCAGCAGTCCCTCTAGCACAGATACGCAGTATTTT. Its protein is CASSPSSTDTQYF. The V and J genes are TRBV28 and TRBJ2-3; D remains ambiguous. The CDR3 has 13 residues. CDR1 and CDR2 from the germline V gene are MDHEN and SYDVKM. The V and J ends lost 5 bases and 0 bases respectively, with 6 bases between them.

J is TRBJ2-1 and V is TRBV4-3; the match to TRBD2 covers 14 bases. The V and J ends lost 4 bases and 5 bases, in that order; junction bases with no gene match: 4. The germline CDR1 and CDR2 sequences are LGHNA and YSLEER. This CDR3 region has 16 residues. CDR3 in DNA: TGCGCCAGCAGCCCCGGGACTAGCGGGAGCCACAATGAGCAGTTCTTC. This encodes CASSPGTSGSHNEQFF.